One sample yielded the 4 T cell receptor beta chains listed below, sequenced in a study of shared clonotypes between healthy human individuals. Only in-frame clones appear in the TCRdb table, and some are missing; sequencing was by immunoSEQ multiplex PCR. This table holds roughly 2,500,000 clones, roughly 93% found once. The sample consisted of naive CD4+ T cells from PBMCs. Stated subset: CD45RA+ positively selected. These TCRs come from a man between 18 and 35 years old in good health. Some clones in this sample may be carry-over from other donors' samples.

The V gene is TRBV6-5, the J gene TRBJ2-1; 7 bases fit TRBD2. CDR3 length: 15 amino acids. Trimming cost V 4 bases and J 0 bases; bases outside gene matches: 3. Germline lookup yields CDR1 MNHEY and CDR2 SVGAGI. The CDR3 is CASSLAGISYNEQFF. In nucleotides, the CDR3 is TGTGCCAGCAGTTTAGCGGGTATCTCCTACAATGAGCAGTTCTTC.

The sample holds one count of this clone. This chain's CDR3 is CASRYRERESSYEQYF. CDR3 DNA: TGCGCCAGCCGATACCGAGAGCGGGAGAGCTCCTACGAGCAGTACTTC. The chain is built from TRBV4-1 and TRBJ2-7; 8 nucleotides agree with TRBD2. The CDR3 is 16 amino acids. CDR1 and CDR2 from the germline V gene are MGHRA and YSYEKL. V lost 8 bases to trimming and J lost 0 bases; unmatched junction nucleotides: 12.

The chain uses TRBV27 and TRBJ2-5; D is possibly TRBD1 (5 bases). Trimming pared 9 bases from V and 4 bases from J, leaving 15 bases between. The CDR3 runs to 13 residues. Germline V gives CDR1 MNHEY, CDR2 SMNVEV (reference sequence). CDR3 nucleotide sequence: TGTGCCAGTAGATTAAGGCAGGGAGAGACCCAGTACTTC. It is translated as CASRLRQGETQYF.

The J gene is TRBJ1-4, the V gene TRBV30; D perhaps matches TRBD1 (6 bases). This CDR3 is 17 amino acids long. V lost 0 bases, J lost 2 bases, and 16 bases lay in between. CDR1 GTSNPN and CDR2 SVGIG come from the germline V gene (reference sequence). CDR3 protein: CAWSVNVAGATNEKLFF. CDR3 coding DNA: TGTGCCTGGAGTGTAAATGTGGCAGGGGCTACTAATGAAAAACTGTTTTTT.